These 24 T cell receptor beta chains were sequenced from one sample in a study of blood T cell repertoires in COVID-19. Data came from immunoSEQ multiplex PCR; TCRdb stores just in-frame clones and leaves some out. The sample has a few hundred thousand clones; around nine tenths are singletons. Sequenced input: PBMCs or T cells enriched from blood (not recorded which). The receptor source for this set is a middle-aged man who had recovered from COVID-19.

The chain recombines TRBV24-1 with TRBJ2-2; the D gene is possibly TRBD1 (6 bases). Trimming left V 2 bases short and J 2 bases short, with 11 bases between. Germline V gene lookup returns CDR1 KGHDR and CDR2 SFDVKD. This CDR3 comprises 16 residues. The CDR3 nucleotides are TGTGCCACCAGTGATTCCGGGACACCAAACACCGGGGAGCTGTTTTTT. Protein: CATSDSGTPNTGELFF.

This chain connects TRBV29-1 to TRBJ2-1, with TRBD1 matching over 7 bases. The J segment lost 5 bases and the V segment lost 5 bases, leaving 6 bases of the junction unmatched. The CDR3 runs to 13 residues. The germline V gene encodes CDR1 SQVTM and CDR2 ANQGSEA. The CDR3 coding sequence is TGCAGCGTTCCCAGGGACAGCCACAATGAGCAGTTCTTC. Its protein product is CSVPRDSHNEQFF.

The chain uses TRBV9 and TRBJ2-1; D is possibly TRBD1 (5 bases). CDR1 and CDR2 from the germline V gene are SGDLS and YYNGEE. V was pared by 4 bases and J by 4 bases, with 9 bases between. The CDR3 is 13 amino acids. As DNA, the CDR3 is TGTGCCAGCAGCCCGGACATTTACAATGAGCAGTTCTTC. As protein: CASSPDIYNEQFF.

This chain joins TRBV9 and TRBJ1-2; D gene ambiguous. Germline V gene lookup returns CDR1 SGDLS and CDR2 YYNGEE. The CDR3 runs 15 residues. V gave up 2 bases and J gave up 3 bases, with 14 bases separating them. CDR3 sequence (DNA): TGTGCCAGCAGCGTGACGGCCAATAGCGACTATGGCTACACCTTC. Translation: CASSVTANSDYGYTF.

The chain joins TRBV9 to TRBJ2-1; D is perhaps TRBD1 (6 bases). This CDR3 contains 15 residues. From germline, CDR1 is SGDLS and CDR2 YYNGEE. The V gene lost 4 bases and the J gene lost 5 bases, with 16 bases spanning the gap. The DNA of the CDR3 is TGTGCCAGCAGCCAGGGGCCCAATAGAAACAATGAGCAGTTCTTC. It yields the protein CASSQGPNRNNEQFF.

CDR3 region: CASSRKGQSTDTQYF. The CDR3 region has the DNA TGTGCCAGCAGCAGAAAGGGACAGAGCACAGATACGCAGTATTTT. The chain combines TRBV5-4 with TRBJ2-3, with TRBD1 matching 7 bases. The CDR3 consists of 15 residues. Per the germline V gene, CDR1 is SGHNT and CDR2 is YYREEE (reference sequence). Trimming removed 4 bases from V and 0 bases from J; junction bases left unmatched: 5.

This clone has just one count. This chain links TRBV27 with TRBJ1-1; D gene uncertain. The V gene lost 7 bases and the J gene lost 2 bases, with 17 bases spanning the gap. There are 15 residues in the CDR3. The germline V gene has CDR1 MNHEY and CDR2 SMNVEV (reference sequence). The CDR3 is CASTLYSGVNTEAFF. Written as DNA, the CDR3 is TGTGCCAGCACACTATACAGCGGGGTTAACACTGAAGCTTTCTTT.

This clone was seen a single time. V usage is TRBV5-4 and J usage is TRBJ2-5; D is uncertain. This CDR3 is 15 amino acids long. Germline V CDR1 and CDR2: SGHNT, YYREEE (reference sequence). V dropped 4 bases and J dropped 1 base, with 14 bases sitting between them. The CDR3 DNA follows: TGTGCCAGCAGCCTTACCGAGATCCCCCAAGAGACCCAGTACTTC. This sequence encodes CASSLTEIPQETQYF.

J is TRBJ2-7 and V is TRBV28; a weak D match, TRBD2 (6 bases). The V gene's germline CDR1 is MDHEN and CDR2 SYDVKM. Trimming removed 5 bases at V and 5 bases at J, with 19 bases between. The CDR3 spans 15 residues. CDR3 residues: CASSQFTTGEDEQYF. CDR3 nucleotides: TGTGCCAGCAGTCAATTCACGACGGGGGAGGACGAGCAGTACTTC.

The CDR3 DNA follows: TGTGCCAGCAGTTTAGGCGGCAGCATAGGCTACGAGCAGTACTTC. Translating gives CASSLGGSIGYEQYF. The chain couples TRBV27 to TRBJ2-7; D ambiguous. The CDR3 loop spans 15 amino acids. V lost 2 bases and J lost 3, with 14 bases in between. CDR1 is MNHEY and CDR2 is SMNVEV in the germline V gene (reference sequence).

The V and J genes are TRBV28 and TRBJ1-5; 8 nucleotides match TRBD1. CDR1 is MDHEN, CDR2 SYDVKM, per germline. The CDR3 covers 14 residues. The J segment lost 3 bases and the V segment lost 5 bases, leaving 3 bases of the junction unmatched. The CDR3 region is CASSETGVNQPQHF. As DNA, the CDR3 is TGTGCCAGCAGTGAGACAGGGGTCAATCAGCCCCAGCATTTT.

This clone appeared once. V and J are TRBV28 and TRBJ1-1; TRBD1 aligns across 8 bases. This CDR3 is built from 16 residues. The germline CDR1 and CDR2 sequences are MDHEN and SYDVKM. V lost 5 bases, J lost 2 bases, and 10 bases stayed unmatched. The CDR3 protein is CASSRQGTVTNTEAFF. The CDR3 DNA reads as TGTGCCAGCAGTAGACAGGGGACAGTGACCAACACTGAAGCTTTCTTT.

This chain connects TRBV9 to TRBJ1-4; D perhaps matches TRBD1 (6 bases). The CDR3 runs 15 residues. The germline V gene encodes CDR1 SGDLS and CDR2 YYNGEE. Trimming took off 3 bases at V and 4 bases at J, with 13 bases between the two ends. The chain's CDR3 is CASSATTGGNEKLFF. The CDR3 DNA reads TGTGCCAGCAGCGCCACGACAGGCGGTAATGAAAAACTGTTTTTT.

The rearrangement joins TRBV6-5 to TRBJ2-5, with a possible D match to TRBD1 (5 bases). Germline V lookup: CDR1 MNHEY, CDR2 SVGAGI. V shed 5 bases and J shed 1 base, with 14 bases lying between them. This CDR3 region has 15 residues. The CDR3 here is CASSPRQFLQETQYF. The CDR3 region has the DNA TGTGCCAGCAGTCCCCGACAGTTTCTCCAAGAGACCCAGTACTTC.

The V and J genes are TRBV10-3 and TRBJ2-7; D possibly corresponds to TRBD2 (5 bases). There are 17 residues in the CDR3. Trimming stripped 3 bases from V and 2 bases from J, with 20 bases between. CDR1 and CDR2 (germline): ENHRY, SYGVKD. Here the CDR3 DNA reads TGTGCCATCAGTGATAACCCCCGGGGTAGCCGGACCTACGAGCAGTACTTC. It encodes CAISDNPRGSRTYEQYF.

The rearrangement joins TRBV6-5 to TRBJ1-3; 8 bases fit TRBD1. The CDR3 is 15 amino acids. Germline loops: CDR1 MNHEY, CDR2 SVGAGI. V shed 4 bases and J 4 bases; nucleotides not matched to a gene: 6. The CDR3 reads CASSWGQASGNTIYF. CDR3 bases: TGTGCCAGCAGTTGGGGACAGGCATCAGGAAACACCATATATTTT.

The gene calls are TRBV15 and TRBJ2-7, with 7 bases fitting TRBD1. There are 14 residues in the CDR3. The germline V gene encodes CDR1 LNHNV and CDR2 YYDKDF (reference sequence). V was clipped by 5 bases and J by 1 base; unmatched bases: 5. In DNA form, the CDR3 reads TGTGCCACCAGCTTCTCGACAGGGTCCTACGAGCAGTACTTC. Its protein is CATSFSTGSYEQYF. Together with reference TRBV15 and TRBJ2-7, the CDR3 gives the full variable domain: DAMVIQNPRYQVTQFGKPVTLSCSQTLNHNVMYWYQQKSSQAPKLLFHYYDKDFNNEADTPDNFQSRRPNTSFCFLDIRSPGLGDTAMYLCATSFSTGSYEQYFGPGTRLTVT.

The chain couples TRBV4-3 to TRBJ2-7; TRBD2 might be the D (5 bases). V was shortened by 4 bases and J by 7 bases, with 20 bases between the two germline ends. CDR1 and CDR2 from the germline V gene are LGHNA and YSLEER. This CDR3 is 15 amino acids long. The CDR3 sequence is CASSPKPADPREQYF. The CDR3 coding sequence is TGCGCCAGCAGCCCCAAACCAGCGGACCCTCGGGAGCAGTACTTC.

The chain couples TRBV5-4 to TRBJ2-3, with D unresolved. V was clipped by 2 bases and J by 0 bases, with 10 bases between them. The CDR3 sequence is 15 residues long. Germline CDR1 SGHNT, CDR2 YYREEE (reference sequence). CDR3 in DNA: TGTGCCAGCAGCTTTTTGGCTGCTAGCACAGATACGCAGTATTTT. Residues: CASSFLAASTDTQYF. Combining the CDR3 with reference TRBV5-4 and TRBJ2-3 gives the whole variable domain ETGVTQSPTHLIKTRGQQVTLRCSSQSGHNTVSWYQQALGQGPQFIFQYYREEENGRGNFPPRFSGLQFPNYSSELNVNALELDDSALYLCASSFLAASTDTQYFGPGTRLTVL.

This chain joins TRBV28 and TRBJ2-7; D gene uncertain. Germline V gives CDR1 MDHEN, CDR2 SYDVKM. The CDR3 sequence is 14 residues long. Trimming removed 2 bases at V and 2 bases at J, with 10 bases between. The CDR3 loop is CASSLQSLPYEQYF. For the CDR3, the DNA is TGTGCCAGCAGTTTACAGTCCCTGCCCTACGAGCAGTACTTC.

J is TRBJ2-3 and V is TRBV11-2; 8 positions agree with TRBD1. Looked up from germline, CDR1 is SGHAT and CDR2 is FQNNGV. V trimming: 1 base; J trimming: 6 bases; junction bases outside the gene matches: 3. The CDR3 covers 14 residues. In DNA, the CDR3 is TGTGCCAGCAGCTTAGGCCGGGACAGGGATACGCAGTATTTT. It translates to CASSLGRDRDTQYF.

J is TRBJ1-3 and V is TRBV11-2; tentative D call: TRBD1 (5 bases). The length of the CDR3 is 14 residues. With 3 bases removed from V and 8 bases from J, the gap between germline ends came to 14 bases. Germline V gene data show CDR1 as SGHAT and CDR2 as FQNNGV. This CDR3 is CASSFNRDSYTIYF. The CDR3 coding sequence is TGTGCCAGCAGCTTTAACCGGGACTCCTACACCATATATTTT.

The chain employs TRBV6-2 or TRBV6-3 and TRBJ2-7, with 7 bases matching TRBD1. This CDR3 region has 14 residues. In germline, CDR1 is MNHEY, CDR2 SVGEGT. Losses at the gene ends were 2 bases for V and 3 bases for J; bases not matched to a gene: 4. CDR3 residues: CASSYGGQFYEQYF. CDR3 sequence (DNA): TGTGCCAGCAGTTACGGGGGACAGTTCTACGAGCAGTACTTC.

V usage is TRBV12-3 or TRBV12-4 and J usage is TRBJ2-3; 8 bases match TRBD1. J lost 6 bases, V lost 6 bases, and 2 bases had no gene match. CDR3 length: 12 residues. The CDR3 is CASSGTGDTQYF. As DNA, the CDR3 is TGTGCCAGCAGCGGGACAGGCGATACGCAGTATTTT.